Each of the 13 T cell receptor beta chains below was sequenced from the same sample in a study of blood T cell repertoires in COVID-19. Profiling relied on immunoSEQ multiplex PCR, and the TCRdb table lists in-frame clones only, not all of them. The sample yields over 250,000 clones, approximately 90% seen once. Material: PBMCs or T cells enriched from blood (not recorded which). These receptors all stem from a woman between 18 and 29 years old who had recovered from COVID-19.

The chain carries TRBV5-1 and TRBJ2-7; the match to TRBD2 covers 9 bases. Germline trimming cut 4 bases from V and 2 bases from J; bases unmatched to any gene: 10. CDR1 and CDR2 (germline): SGHRS, YFSETQ. The CDR3 is 16 residues long. CDR3 DNA sequence: TGCGCCAGCAGCCTCGTCGCTAGCGGGATTACCTACGAGCAGTACTTC. Translated: CASSLVASGITYEQYF. Full variable domain (outside the CDR3, taken from reference TRBV5-1 and TRBJ2-7): KAGVTQTPRYLIKTRGQQVTLSCSPISGHRSVSWYQQTPGQGLQFLFEYFSETQRNKGNFPGRFSGRQFSNSRSEMNVSTLELGDSALYLCASSLVASGITYEQYFGPGTRLTVT.

The CDR3 here is CASSFLEGMTGELFF. CDR3 in DNA: TGTGCCAGCAGCTTTCTGGAGGGGATGACCGGGGAGCTGTTTTTT. V is TRBV5-5 and J is TRBJ2-2, with D possibly matching TRBD2 (6 bases). CDR3 size: 15 residues. CDR1 is SGHKS, CDR2 YYEKEE, per germline (reference sequence). V lost 2 bases, J lost 5 bases, and 13 bases lay in between.

The chain employs TRBV18 and TRBJ2-1; 8 bases are shared with TRBD1. V was pared by 5 bases and J by 6 bases, with 6 bases of the junction left unmatched. The CDR3 loop spans 14 amino acids. Germline CDR1 reads KGHSH; CDR2 reads LQKENI. CDR3 nucleotides: TGTGCCAGCTCAAAAGGGACAGGTTCCAATGAGCAGTTCTTC. This encodes CASSKGTGSNEQFF.

The V gene is TRBV18, the J gene TRBJ1-1; D is ambiguous. The CDR3 covers 13 residues. V was clipped by 1 base and J by 3 bases, with 6 bases between them. Germline CDR1 KGHSH, CDR2 LQKENI. CDR3 in amino acids: CASSPRRDTEAFF. For the CDR3, the DNA is TGTGCCAGCTCACCACGCCGGGACACTGAAGCTTTCTTT.

The V gene is TRBV9, the J gene TRBJ2-7, with 12 positions matching TRBD2. The CDR3 covers 16 residues. Germline V lookup: CDR1 SGDLS, CDR2 YYNGEE. V shed 0 bases, J shed 12 bases, and the junction held 13 bases outside the gene matches. This CDR3 reads CASSVGELAGGQVLYF. CDR3 in DNA: TGTGCCAGCAGCGTAGGGGAGCTAGCGGGAGGGCAAGTACTGTACTTC. Full variable domain (remainder filled in from reference TRBV9 and TRBJ2-7): DSGVTQTPKHLITATGQRVTLRCSPRSGDLSVYWYQQSLDQGLQFLIQYYNGEERAKGNILERFSAQQFPDLHSELNLSSLELGDSALYFCASSVGELAGGQVLYFGPGTRLTVT.

The chain recombines TRBV6-5 with TRBJ2-1; 8 bases match TRBD2. Germline V lookup: CDR1 MNHEY, CDR2 SVGAGI. The CDR3 extends over 15 amino acids. The V gene end was trimmed by 2 bases and the J gene end by 10 bases; junction bases not matched to a gene: 10. DNA for the CDR3: TGTGCCAGCAGTTACAGGCGGGGGGCCGAGGGAGAGCAGTTCTTC. Translating gives CASSYRRGAEGEQFF.

This chain uses TRBV4-2 with TRBJ2-1; unclear D gene. Per the germline V gene, CDR1 is LGHNA and CDR2 is YNFKEQ. The CDR3 loop spans 14 amino acids. V lost 1 base, J lost 5 bases, and 9 bases lay in between. CDR3 DNA: TGTGCCAGCAGCCAAGCGGTCCTCCACAATGAGCAGTTCTTC. This codes for CASSQAVLHNEQFF.

The chain joins TRBV7-2 to TRBJ2-5; D is ambiguous. There are 13 residues in the CDR3. Germline-derived CDR1 and CDR2 are SGHTA and FQGNSA. V was cut by 2 bases and J by 0 bases, with 4 bases left in between. CDR3 DNA: TGTGCCAGCAGCTTACAGTACCAAGAGACCCAGTACTTC. Its protein is CASSLQYQETQYF.

The chain links TRBV7-9 to TRBJ2-1; 16 nucleotides line up with TRBD2. V trimming: 5 bases; J trimming: 8 bases; junction bases outside the gene matches: 12. The CDR3 consists of 18 residues. Germline values: CDR1 SEHNR, CDR2 FQNEAQ (reference sequence). The CDR3 reads CASSPLPGTSGRAYEQFF. For the CDR3, the DNA is TGTGCCAGCAGCCCACTTCCCGGGACTAGCGGGAGGGCATATGAGCAGTTCTTC.

The chain has TRBV3-1 (or the pseudogene TRBV3-2) and TRBJ1-5, with TRBD1 identical over 9 bases. J gave up 5 bases and V 5 bases, and 4 bases lay outside the gene matches. CDR3 length equals 14 residues. Germline CDR1 LGHDT, CDR2 YNNKEL (reference sequence). The CDR3 sequence is CASSMGQGYQPQHF. The CDR3 coding sequence is TGTGCCAGCAGCATGGGACAGGGATATCAGCCCCAGCATTTT.

This chain connects TRBV2 to TRBJ1-1; D not certain. Germline V gene lookup returns CDR1 SNHLY and CDR2 FYNNEI. V shed 6 bases and J shed 5 bases, with 13 bases lying between them. The CDR3 covers 13 residues. For the CDR3, the DNA is TGTGCCAGCAGGGGAGGTGTGGTGACTGAAGCTTTCTTT. Residues: CASRGGVVTEAFF.

V usage is TRBV7-2 and J usage is TRBJ2-7; TRBD2 agrees at 7 bases. This CDR3 region has 16 residues. CDR1 and CDR2 from the germline V gene are SGHTA and FQGNSA. The V and J ends lost 1 base and 0 bases, in that order; junction bases with no gene match: 6. DNA of the CDR3: TGTGCCAGCAGCTTAGTGGCTAGCGGTTCCTCCTACGAGCAGTACTTC. Its translation is CASSLVASGSSYEQYF.

The V call is TRBV4-1, the J call TRBJ2-1, with a possible D match to TRBD2 (5 bases). Trimming removed 0 bases from V and 4 bases from J, with 13 bases in between. Germline loops: CDR1 MGHRA, CDR2 YSYEKL. The CDR3 covers 16 residues. In DNA, the CDR3 is TGCGCCAGCAGCCAAGAATCCAGCGGCGGATACAATGAGCAGTTCTTC. This encodes CASSQESSGGYNEQFF.